This T cell receptor beta chain is from a study of identical twins. TCRdb independently ran MiXCR on the 5' RACE reads; one entry per CDR3 protein. The data contain about 340,000 distinct CDR3 sequences, about 10% of them seen just once; the ten biggest clones take up roughly 8.9%. CDR3 length: 14 amino acids. From germline, CDR1 is SGHDN and CDR2 FVKESK. V was pared by 0 bases and J by 6 bases, with 11 bases between. Material: naive T cells sorted from blood. This rearrangement joins TRBV14 to TRBJ1-2; D is ambiguous. The source of this sequence is a woman aged 45 to 65 in good health. CDR3 region: CASSQDSGFHGYTF. CDR3 sequence (DNA): TGTGCCAGCAGCCAAGATTCAGGCTTCCATGGCTACACCTTC.